This T cell receptor beta chain was sequenced for a study of cytomegalovirus exposure and HLA in healthy donors. Details on this clone: Its antigen is currently unknown.

The PCR contained 60 Vbeta and 13 Jbeta primers. Assay: immunoSEQ multiplex PCR; the TCRdb copy retains only in-frame clones and omits some. The sample consists of about 98,000 clones, roughly 80% of them appearing once. The CDR3 length is 16 residues. Per the germline V gene, CDR1 is SGHKS and CDR2 is YYEKEE (reference sequence). The V gene end was trimmed by 3 bases and the J gene end by 5 bases; junction bases not matched to a gene: 10. Points from the study as a whole: Earlier analysis looked at TCR beta V segments, and most were productive about 90% or about 30% of the time.

The sequenced sample was PBMCs. The clonotype comes from a man in his sixties in good health and CMV-seropositive. The gene calls are TRBV5-5 and TRBJ2-3; TRBD1 agrees at 9 bases. The CDR3 DNA sequence: TGTGCCAGCAGCTACTGGACAGGGGAAACGGGAGATACGCAGTATTTT. Translating gives CASSYWTGETGDTQYF.